The sequence of this TCR beta chain was determined in a study of response to subunit inactivated influenza vaccine. TCRdb called the RT-PCR reads again in MiXCR, with one record for every CDR3 protein. The table shows around 530,000 distinct CDR3 sequences, with 12% occurring only once. V dropped 6 bases and J dropped 3; count of bases not matched to a gene: 10. Germline-derived CDR1 and CDR2 are MGHDK and SYGVNS. This CDR3 has 16 amino acids. This clonotype has more than one count but fewer than ten. The specimen was PBMCs from blood, collected on the day of vaccination. The chain is built from TRBV25-1 and TRBJ2-1, with TRBD2 identical over 8 bases. This clonotype was sampled from a man aged 50 to 60 who received an inactivated influenza vaccine. CDR3 loop: CASSRASGRDYNEQFF. In DNA, the CDR3 is TGTGCCAGCAGCCGAGCTAGCGGGCGAGACTACAATGAGCAGTTCTTC.